This entry concerns a single T cell receptor (beta chain). The antigen this receptor binds is unknown. There are no base qualities to consult, and no much larger clone falls within one base. This specimen comes from a study of blood T cells in healthy people across ages (dated by TCRdb to about 2015). Notes on the research overall: Template switching captured roughly one uniquely barcoded TCR beta cDNA molecule per two T cells in model experiments. The study measured age-related changes in TCR beta repertoire diversity using deep sequencing normalized with unique cDNA molecular identifiers. The donors were divided into four age groups: young (average approximately 16 years), middle-aged (almost 40), aged (about 56) and long-lived (82). Donors of different ages were randomly distributed across sequencing lanes to avoid experimental bias. Two additional independent replicas of 1 million unique cDNA reads from the same blood draw were analyzed for two donors (one aged 18 to 29 and one aged 80 or older).

Libraries were constructed by 5' RACE. Sequenced on an Illumina HiSeq 2500. A second PCR of roughly 7 to 12 cycles was run with a J-beta primer mix and a sample-barcoded 5' primer. Each TCR beta cDNA molecule received a unique molecular identifier from a template-switch 5' adaptor carrying 12 random nucleotides. Each sample yielded at least 3 million CDR3-containing paired-end reads. First-strand cDNA synthesis was performed from all RNA using the Mint cDNA synthesis kit, with priming by a TRBC-specific oligonucleotide. Following uracil-DNA glycosylase treatment, all cDNA underwent a first 18-cycle PCR with the universal primers M1SS and BC2_uni_R. Concerning the study's data processing: For normalization, 1 million high-quality reads were randomly selected from each sample, with every read carrying a distinct molecular identifier. Reads sharing molecular identifiers were discarded rather than binned into consensus sequences. CDR3 identification, clonotype clustering and error correction used MiTCR with a Q25 quality threshold and the strictest error-elimination algorithm. Lower-bound total TCR beta diversity was estimated with a nonparametric unseen species model using Euler transformation. Using fastp at Q25 and MiXCR, TCRdb reprocessed the public reads and kept productive beta chains. For every CDR3 protein sequence, its rows merge into one entry that carries the most common genes and DNA. Clone size and V and J calls follow TCRdb, not the original study. The sample table holds under 2,000,000 distinct CDR3 sequences, of which roughly 52% were seen once. 2.1% of the sample comes from the top ten.

CDR1 and CDR2 (SGHTA, FQGNSA) derive from the germline V gene. The germline ends are 21 bases apart after V is trimmed by 5 bases and J by 8 bases. Including cysteine and phenylalanine, the CDR3 has 15 amino acids. The kept DNA is CDR3 alone, 45 bases in frame from the first base. What the study reported, not specific to this receptor: Compared with the aged group, the long-lived group had more naive CD4+ T cells, fewer expanded clones and increased TCR diversity, a pattern suggesting age selection. There was a strong correlation between observed TCR beta diversity and the percentage of naive T cells measured by flow cytometry. Because the CMV infection status of the donors was unknown, age-related changes in expanded clonotypes may potentially have been confounded. Estimates of total diversity from one million sequenced T cells were regarded as lower bounds and underestimates. As age increased, observed TCR beta diversity per million T cells dropped in a roughly linear way, and a significant reduction was already evident by age 40. Bulk unsorted PBMC profiling prevented conclusive comparison of naive and antigen-experienced compartments.

The donors were under 40 Caucasian individuals from Russia, aged 6 to 90 years, who were systemically healthy. Each donor gave approximately 9.3 milliliters of peripheral blood, collected into EDTA-treated Vacutainer tubes. Ficoll-Paque density-gradient centrifugation was used to isolate PBMCs, with at least 7 million per sample. Total RNA was extracted from PBMCs with Trizol reagent, with at least 6 micrograms obtained per sample. For every donor, an aliquot of PBMCs went through flow cytometry to measure the percentages of naive CD45RAhigh/CD27high T cells. Sequencing input: blood. This chain joins TRBV7-2 to TRBJ1-2; 5 matching bases give a weak D call of TRBD1. The sequence came from a woman aged 40 to 50 in good health. The nucleotide sequence reads as follows: TGTGCCAGCAGCCCAGGAGGGCAGGGAATACGGGGCTACACCTTC. This sequence encodes CASSPGGQGIRGYTF.